Shown below are 6 T cell receptor beta chains from a single sample sequenced in a study of blood T cell repertoires in COVID-19. TCRdb keeps only in-frame clones here, not all; method: immunoSEQ multiplex PCR. The table records about 82,000 clones, over 80% of them present only once. The specimen was peripheral blood. All receptors come from a man at least 80 years old with active or convalescent COVID-19.

This chain uses TRBV27 with TRBJ1-2; a weak D match, TRBD1 (5 bases). V dropped 2 bases and J dropped 5 bases, with 18 bases sitting between them. The CDR3 totals 16 residues. CDR1 is MNHEY, CDR2 SMNVEV, per germline (reference sequence). This CDR3 is CASSLQGTGVRYGYTF. The DNA for the CDR3 is TGTGCCAGCAGTTTACAGGGTACAGGAGTAAGATATGGCTACACCTTC.

The rearrangement uses TRBV5-8 and TRBJ2-3, with 10 bases matching TRBD2. The CDR3 is 15 amino acids. The germline gives CDR1 SGHTS, CDR2 YDEGEE. J gave up 7 bases and V 4 bases, and 9 bases lay outside the gene matches. The CDR3 protein is CASSRDLAGANTQYF. CDR3 bases: TGTGCCAGCAGCCGGGACCTAGCGGGAGCTAATACGCAGTATTTT.

This chain joins TRBV25-1 and TRBJ1-3, with a weak D call TRBD1 (6 bases). CDR3 length: 12 amino acids. Trimming removed 6 bases at V and 4 bases at J, with 7 bases between. CDR1 MGHDK and CDR2 SYGVNS come from the germline V gene. This chain's CDR3 is CASSTGGNTIYF. In DNA form, the CDR3 reads TGTGCCAGCAGCACAGGGGGAAACACCATATATTTT. The variable domain in full, completed from reference TRBV25-1 and TRBJ1-3, reads EADIYQTPRYLVIGTGKKITLECSQTMGHDKMYWYQQDPGMELHLIHYSYGVNSTEKGDLSSESTVSRIRTEHFPLTLESARPSHTSQYLCASSTGGNTIYFGEGSWLTVV.

The chain employs TRBV3-1 (or the pseudogene TRBV3-2) and TRBJ2-5; D is possibly TRBD1 (6 bases). The CDR3 is 16 residues long. In germline, CDR1 is LGHDT, CDR2 YNNKEL (reference sequence). V was clipped by 1 base and J by 5 bases, with 17 bases between them. CDR3 in amino acids: CASSQVGAGVGETQYF. The DNA for the CDR3 is TGTGCCAGCAGCCAAGTCGGGGCAGGGGTGGGGGAGACCCAGTACTTC.

This chain joins TRBV18 and TRBJ1-2; TRBD1 might be the D (5 bases). Germline V lookup: CDR1 KGHSH, CDR2 LQKENI. V lost 3 bases and J 3 bases, leaving 8 bases between the germline ends. CDR3 length: 13 amino acids. The CDR3 loop reads CASSPGLYYGYTF. The CDR3 DNA reads as TGTGCCAGCTCACCGGGACTATACTATGGCTACACCTTC. The full variable domain, rest sourced from reference TRBV18 and TRBJ1-2, is NAGVMQNPRHLVRRRGQEARLRCSPMKGHSHVYWYRQLPEEGLKFMVYLQKENIIDESGMPKERFSAEFPKEGPSILRIQQVVRGDSAAYFCASSPGLYYGYTFGSGTRLTVV.

In nucleotides, the CDR3 is TGCAGCGTTGAACGACAGGGAATTAGCACAGATACGCAGTATTTT. Protein product: CSVERQGISTDTQYF. The genes are TRBV29-1 and TRBJ2-3, with TRBD1 matching 7 bases. The trim removed 2 bases at V and 0 bases at J, leaving 5 bases unmatched. This CDR3 region has 15 residues. Germline values: CDR1 SQVTM, CDR2 ANQGSEA.